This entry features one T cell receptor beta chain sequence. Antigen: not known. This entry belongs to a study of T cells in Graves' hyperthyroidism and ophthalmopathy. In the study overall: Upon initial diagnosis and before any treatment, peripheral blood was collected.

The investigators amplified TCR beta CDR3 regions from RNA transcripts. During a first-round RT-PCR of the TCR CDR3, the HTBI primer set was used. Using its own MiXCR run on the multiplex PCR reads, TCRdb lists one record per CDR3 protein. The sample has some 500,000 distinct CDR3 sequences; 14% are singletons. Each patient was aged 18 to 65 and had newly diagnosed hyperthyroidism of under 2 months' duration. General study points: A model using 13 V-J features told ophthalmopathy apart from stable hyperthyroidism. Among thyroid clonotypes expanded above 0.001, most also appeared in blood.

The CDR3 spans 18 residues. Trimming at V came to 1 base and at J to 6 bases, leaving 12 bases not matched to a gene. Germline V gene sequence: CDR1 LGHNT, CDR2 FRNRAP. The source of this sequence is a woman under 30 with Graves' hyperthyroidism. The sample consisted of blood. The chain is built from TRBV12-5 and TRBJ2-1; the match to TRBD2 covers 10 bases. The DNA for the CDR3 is TGTGCTAGTGGTTTGGGCCTGCAATTAGCGGGAGGCACCAATGAGCAGTTCTTC. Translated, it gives CASGLGLQLAGGTNEQFF.